This note documents a single TCR beta chain sequence. This specimen comes from a study of blood T cell repertoires in COVID-19. Seattle's enrolled individuals joined amid active infection and were then monitored longitudinally. Study processing details: Reference gene primer amplification in the assay estimated nucleated cell counts. The method was immunoSEQ multiplex PCR; TCRdb's version includes in-frame clones alone and lacks a portion of them. That table is the source of V, J and clone size, and D and trimming were worked out from the DNA. The sample consists of about 93,000 clones, around 90% of them appearing once. The sample taken for sequencing was peripheral blood. The TCR originated in a man aged 55 to 70 with COVID-19, enrolled during active disease.

The CDR3 bases are TGCGCCAGCAGCCAAGGACCGGGAGACAATGAGCAGTTCTTC. It yields the protein CASSQGPGDNEQFF. The rearrangement links TRBV4-3 to TRBJ2-1, with TRBD2 as a possible D gene (6 bases). V was pared by 1 base and J by 5 bases, with 9 bases between. The CDR3 length is 14 residues. Germline-derived CDR1 and CDR2 are LGHNA and YSLEER.